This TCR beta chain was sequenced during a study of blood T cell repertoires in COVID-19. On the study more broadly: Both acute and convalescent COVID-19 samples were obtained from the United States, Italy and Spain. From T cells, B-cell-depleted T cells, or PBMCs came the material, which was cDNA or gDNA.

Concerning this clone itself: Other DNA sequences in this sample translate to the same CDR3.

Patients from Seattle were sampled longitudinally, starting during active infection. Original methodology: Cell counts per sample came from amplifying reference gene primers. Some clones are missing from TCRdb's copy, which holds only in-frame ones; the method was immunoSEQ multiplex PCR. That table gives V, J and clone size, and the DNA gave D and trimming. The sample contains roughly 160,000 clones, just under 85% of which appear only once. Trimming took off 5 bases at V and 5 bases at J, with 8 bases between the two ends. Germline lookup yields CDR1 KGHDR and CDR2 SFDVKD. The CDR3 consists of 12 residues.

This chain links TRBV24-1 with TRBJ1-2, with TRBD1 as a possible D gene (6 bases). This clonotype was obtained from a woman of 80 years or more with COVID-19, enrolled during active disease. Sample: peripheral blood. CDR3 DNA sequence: TGTGCCACCAGTGCCCAGGGGTATGGCTACACCTTC. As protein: CATSAQGYGYTF.